This T cell receptor (beta chain) was found in a study of T cell changes during pregnancy in multiple sclerosis. The germline CDR1 and CDR2 sequences are SEHNR and FQNEAQ (reference sequence). CDR3 length: 16 residues. V was clipped by 4 bases and J by 2 bases; unmatched bases: 3. This table comes from immunoSEQ multiplex PCR, and its TCRdb copy is limited to in-frame clones, with some not included. This table has tens of thousands of clones, around 93% appearing once. The receptor was isolated from a female donor with multiple sclerosis, enrolled in a pregnancy study. V is TRBV7-9 and J is TRBJ2-2; 11 bases match TRBD2. Sequenced here: CD4+ T cells from peripheral blood mononuclear cells, sampled in the third trimester of pregnancy. In DNA form, the CDR3 reads TGTGCCAGCAGCTCAAGACTAGCGGGAAACACCGGGGAGCTGTTTTTT. It encodes CASSSRLAGNTGELFF.